These T cell receptor beta chains were read from a single sample in a study of blood T cell repertoires in COVID-19. Assay used: immunoSEQ multiplex PCR; TCRdb lists only in-frame clones, some missing. Of roughly 60,000 clones in the sample, roughly four fifths are singletons; the top ten hold about 16%. The specimen sequenced was peripheral blood. These receptors all come from an elderly man with acute or convalescent COVID-19. The CDR3 runs from the conserved cysteine through the conserved F or W. The order of the fields is J gene, V gene, D gene, clone size, CDR3 protein, CDR3 DNA. The D gene is left open where the match is weak. Size is omitted from some rows. Given values are once, few, many or a class for expanded clones.

TRBJ1-5 | TRBV27 | NA | once | CASSSGWSNQPQHF | TGTGCCAGCAGTTCGGGGTGGAGCAATCAGCCCCAGCATTTT
TRBJ2-2 | TRBV7-9 | NA | NA | CASSLGTLRDTGELFF | TGTGCCAGCAGCTTAGGCACCCTCCGGGACACCGGGGAGCTGTTTTTT
TRBJ1-6 | TRBV6-1 | NA | NA | CASSDLTGRNSPLHF | TGTGCCAGCAGTGACCTGACAGGCCGAAATTCACCCCTCCACTTT
TRBJ1-6 | TRBV27 | NA | NA | CASSFSGLNNSPLHF | TGTGCCAGCAGTTTCTCGGGACTGAATAATTCACCCCTCCACTTT
TRBJ1-6 | TRBV5-6 | TRBD1 | NA | CASSRRQGLNGSPLHF | TGTGCCAGCAGCCGAAGACAGGGCTTGAATGGTTCACCCCTCCACTTT
TRBJ2-7 | TRBV3-1/TRBV3-2 | TRBD2 | NA | CASSQELTSGFYEQYF | TGTGCCAGCAGCCAAGAGTTGACTAGCGGGTTCTACGAGCAGTACTTC
TRBJ2-3 | TRBV5-4 | TRBD2 | NA | CASSVFIGGNTDTQYF | TGTGCCAGCAGCGTTTTTATCGGGGGGAACACAGATACGCAGTATTTT
TRBJ2-7 | TRBV5-6 | NA | NA | CASSLGGYSGEQYF | TGTGCCAGCAGCTTGGGAGGGTACTCGGGGGAGCAGTACTTC
TRBJ2-1 | TRBV20-1 | TRBD2 | NA | CSGGAGEQFF | TGCAGCGGGGGGGCCGGGGAGCAGTTCTTC
TRBJ2-1 | TRBV7-6 | TRBD2 | NA | CASSLAHLAGGRDEQFF | TGTGCCAGCAGCTTAGCGCATTTAGCGGGGGGGAGGGATGAGCAGTTCTTC
TRBJ1-2 | TRBV5-1 | NA | NA | CASSLARSLNYGYTF | TGCGCCAGCAGCTTGGCCAGATCTCTTAACTATGGCTACACCTTC
TRBJ1-4 | TRBV7-6 | NA | NA | CASSLAPPQNGNEKLFF | TGTGCCAGCAGCTTAGCTCCCCCACAAAACGGGAATGAAAAACTGTTTTTT
TRBJ1-3 | TRBV15 | NA | NA | CATSYQAAYGNTIYF | TGTGCCACCAGCTATCAAGCGGCCTATGGAAACACCATATATTTT
TRBJ2-2 | TRBV11-3 | NA | NA | CASSFRHTANTGELFF | TGTGCCAGCAGCTTCAGACACACCGCGAACACCGGGGAGCTGTTTTTT
TRBJ1-1 | TRBV5-1 | NA | NA | CASSFSDTEAFF | TGCGCCAGCAGCTTTTCTGACACTGAAGCTTTCTTT
TRBJ1-2 | TRBV6-5 | NA | once | CASSSDFWGYTF | TGTGCCAGCAGTTCAGACTTCTGGGGCTACACCTTC
TRBJ1-1 | TRBV15 | NA | few | CATSRARVENTEAFF | TGTGCCACCAGCAGAGCGAGGGTGGAGAACACTGAAGCTTTCTTT
TRBJ1-1 | TRBV7-9 | NA | NA | CASSLQGGARTEAFF | TGTGCCAGCAGCTTACAAGGGGGGGCGCGTACTGAAGCTTTCTTT
TRBJ2-1 | TRBV5-4 | TRBD1 | NA | CASSSRDRGSNEQFF | TGTGCCAGCAGCTCCCGGGACAGGGGATCCAATGAGCAGTTCTTC
TRBJ2-4 | TRBV30 | TRBD2 | NA | CAWSVKGSGTSGGVGKNIQYF | TGTGCCTGGAGTGTAAAAGGATCCGGGACTAGCGGGGGGGTAGGCAAAAACATTCAGTACTTC
TRBJ1-3 | TRBV5-1 | NA | NA | CASSLGQGLSGNTIYF | TGCGCCAGCAGCTTGGGGCAGGGGCTCTCTGGAAACACCATATATTTT
TRBJ1-2 | TRBV19 | TRBD1 | NA | CASSLSGDNRGLSYGYTF | TGTGCCAGTAGTTTGAGCGGAGACAACAGGGGGCTAAGCTATGGCTACACCTTC
TRBJ1-2 | TRBV5-1 | NA | NA | CASSFDPRGRGYTF | TGCGCCAGCAGCTTTGACCCCAGGGGTCGCGGCTACACCTTC
TRBJ2-3 | TRBV7-9 | TRBD2 | NA | CASSFSSGGTDTQYF | TGTGCCAGCAGCTTCTCTAGCGGGGGAACAGATACGCAGTATTTT
TRBJ1-2 | TRBV27 | NA | NA | CASRSPRGGYTF | TGTGCCAGCAGATCCCCCAGAGGGGGCTACACCTTC
TRBJ1-1 | TRBV30 | NA | NA | CAWSPGGMDTEAFF | TGTGCCTGGAGTCCCGGGGGGATGGACACTGAAGCTTTCTTT
TRBJ1-5 | TRBV15 | TRBD1 | NA | CATSSEQGEYEHQPQHF | TGTGCCACCAGCAGCGAACAGGGGGAATACGAACATCAGCCCCAGCATTTT
TRBJ2-2 | TRBV19 | NA | once | CASSRDTGELFF | TGTGCCAGCTCCAGGGACACCGGGGAGCTGTTTTTT
TRBJ2-7 | TRBV19 | NA | NA | CASNVRGATGEQYF | TGTGCCAGTAATGTTCGGGGGGCTACCGGCGAGCAGTACTTC
TRBJ2-5 | TRBV11-3 | NA | NA | CASSSGQKQETQYF | TGTGCCAGCAGCTCCGGACAGAAACAAGAGACCCAGTACTTC
TRBJ1-1 | TRBV4-1 | TRBD1 | NA | CASSQDRGYRGREDTEAFF | TGCGCCAGCAGCCAAGATCGGGGATACAGGGGTCGGGAAGACACTGAAGCTTTCTTT
TRBJ2-7 | TRBV2 | NA | NA | CASSVTGLSYEQYF | TGTGCCAGCAGTGTCACGGGACTTTCCTACGAGCAGTACTTC
TRBJ2-7 | TRBV2 | TRBD1 | NA | CASSGDSYEQYF | TGTGCCAGCAGTGGGGACAGCTACGAGCAGTACTTC
TRBJ2-1 | TRBV9 | TRBD2 | NA | CASSSRTSGVRNEQFF | TGTGCCAGCAGCTCACGAACTAGCGGAGTACGAAATGAGCAGTTCTTC
TRBJ1-5 | TRBV7-6 | NA | NA | CASSLAVDTYSNQPQHF | TGTGCCAGCAGCTTAGCGGTGGACACTTATAGCAATCAGCCCCAGCATTTT
TRBJ1-2 | TRBV19 | NA | once | CASSIDSTAIGYGYTF | TGTGCCAGTAGTATAGATTCAACTGCGATCGGCTATGGCTACACCTTC
TRBJ2-1 | TRBV6-2/TRBV6-3 | TRBD2 | few | CASSDGTSGADEQFF | TGTGCCAGCAGTGACGGGACTAGCGGGGCCGATGAGCAGTTCTTC
TRBJ1-4 | TRBV3-1/TRBV3-2 | NA | NA | CASSRAGGGEKLFF | TGTGCCAGCAGCCGTGCGGGGGGGGGTGAAAAACTGTTTTTT
TRBJ1-6 | TRBV9 | NA | few | CASSVVREQSPLHF | TGTGCCAGCAGCGTAGTCAGGGAACAGTCACCCCTCCACTTT
TRBJ1-1 | TRBV10-2 | NA | NA | CASKNSNLNTEAFF | TGCGCCAGCAAAAACAGCAATTTGAACACTGAAGCTTTCTTT
TRBJ2-5 | TRBV11-3 | TRBD2 | few | CASSLGGLAGGQETQYF | TGTGCCAGCAGCTTAGGGGGACTAGCGGGGGGCCAAGAGACCCAGTACTTC
TRBJ1-1 | TRBV9 | NA | few | CASSATANTEAFF | TGTGCCAGCAGCGCGACAGCGAACACTGAAGCTTTCTTT
TRBJ1-1 | TRBV11-3 | TRBD1 | NA | CASSLLSGGTEAFF | TGTGCCAGCAGCCTATTGTCAGGGGGCACTGAAGCTTTCTTT
TRBJ2-5 | TRBV5-5 | TRBD2 | NA | CASSLGLAGSETQYF | TGTGCCAGCAGCTTGGGACTAGCGGGGTCGGAGACCCAGTACTTC
TRBJ1-5 | TRBV6-7 | NA | NA | CASSSNRHNPSNQPQHF | TGTGCCAGCAGTTCGAACAGACACAATCCAAGCAATCAGCCCCAGCATTTT
TRBJ1-1 | TRBV10-3 | NA | NA | CAIPRLRGPEAFF | TGTGCCATCCCTCGTTTGCGGGGCCCTGAAGCTTTCTTT
TRBJ2-5 | TRBV6-1 | TRBD1 | NA | CASSEDRTRETQYF | TGTGCCAGCAGTGAGGACAGGACGAGAGAGACCCAGTACTTC
TRBJ2-1 | TRBV2 | TRBD2 | NA | CASSVLAGVNEQFF | TGTGCCAGCAGTGTCCTAGCGGGGGTTAATGAGCAGTTCTTC